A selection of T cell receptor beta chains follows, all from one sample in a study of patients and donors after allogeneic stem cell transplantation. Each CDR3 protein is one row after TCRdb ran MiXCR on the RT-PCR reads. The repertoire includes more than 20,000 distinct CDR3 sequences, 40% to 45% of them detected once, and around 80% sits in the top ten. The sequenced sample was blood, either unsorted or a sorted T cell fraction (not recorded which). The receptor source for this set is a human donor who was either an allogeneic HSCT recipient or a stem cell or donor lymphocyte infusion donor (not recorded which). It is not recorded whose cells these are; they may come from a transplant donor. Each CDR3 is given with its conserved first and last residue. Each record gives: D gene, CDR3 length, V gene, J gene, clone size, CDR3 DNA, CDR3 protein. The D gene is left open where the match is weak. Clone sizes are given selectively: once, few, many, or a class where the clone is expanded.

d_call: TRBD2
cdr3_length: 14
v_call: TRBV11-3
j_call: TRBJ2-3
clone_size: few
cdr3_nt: TGTGCCAGCAGCCCCGGGACTAGCGGTAATACGCAGTATTTT
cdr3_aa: CASSPGTSGNTQYF

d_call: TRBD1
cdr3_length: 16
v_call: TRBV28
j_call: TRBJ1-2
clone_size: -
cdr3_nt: TGTGCCAGCAGTATCCCGGGGGACAGGGGGGACTATGGCTACACCTTC
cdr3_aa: CASSIPGDRGDYGYTF

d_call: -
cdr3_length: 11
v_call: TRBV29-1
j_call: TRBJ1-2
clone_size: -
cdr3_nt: TGCAGCGTTGGAGTTAGGTATGGCTACACCTTC
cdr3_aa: CSVGVRYGYTF

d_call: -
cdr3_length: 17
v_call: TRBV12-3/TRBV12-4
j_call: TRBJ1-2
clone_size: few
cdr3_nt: TGTGCCAGCAGTTTAGCGGTCAGCCCGAGAGATGGCTATGGCTACACCTTC
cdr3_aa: CASSLAVSPRDGYGYTF

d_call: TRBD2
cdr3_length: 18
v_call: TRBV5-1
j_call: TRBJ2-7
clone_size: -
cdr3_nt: TGCGCCAGCAGCTTGGGAGACTTGGGCGGGAGTCTTCCCTACGAGCAGTACTTC
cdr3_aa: CASSLGDLGGSLPYEQYF

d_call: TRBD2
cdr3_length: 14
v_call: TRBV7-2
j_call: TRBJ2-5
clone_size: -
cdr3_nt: TGTGCCAGCTTATTAGCGGGAGGAGAGGAGACCCAGTACTTC
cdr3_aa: CASLLAGGEETQYF

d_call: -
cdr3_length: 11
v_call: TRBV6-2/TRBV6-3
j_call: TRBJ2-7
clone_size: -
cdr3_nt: TGTGCCAGCAGAAAAGACTACGAGCAGTACTTC
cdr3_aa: CASRKDYEQYF

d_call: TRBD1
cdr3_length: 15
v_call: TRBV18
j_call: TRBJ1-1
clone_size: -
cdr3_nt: TGTGCCAGCTCGCTAGCCGGGACAGAGGGAACTGAAGCTTTCTTT
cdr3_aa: CASSLAGTEGTEAFF

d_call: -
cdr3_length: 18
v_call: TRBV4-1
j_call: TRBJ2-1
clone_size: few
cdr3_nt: TGCGCCAGCAGCCAAGAATATCCCTCAGGGGTGGTGGACAATGAGCAGTTCTTC
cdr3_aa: CASSQEYPSGVVDNEQFF

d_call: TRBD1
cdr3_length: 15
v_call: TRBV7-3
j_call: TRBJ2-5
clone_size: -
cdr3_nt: TGTGCCAGCAGCCCTGGACAGGGATTCCAAGAGACCCAGTACTTC
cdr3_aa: CASSPGQGFQETQYF

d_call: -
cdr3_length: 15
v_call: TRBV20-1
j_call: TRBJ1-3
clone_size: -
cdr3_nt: TGCAGTGCTAGAGATCAGGATGGGGGCGGAAACACCATATATTTT
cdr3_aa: CSARDQDGGGNTIYF

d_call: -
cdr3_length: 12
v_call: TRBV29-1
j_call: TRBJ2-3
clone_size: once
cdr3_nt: TGCAGCGCCGAGTGGGGCACAGATACGCAGTATTTT
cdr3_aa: CSAEWGTDTQYF

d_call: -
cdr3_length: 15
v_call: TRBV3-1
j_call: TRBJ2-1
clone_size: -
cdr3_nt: TGTGCCAGCAGCCAAGTGGGGCAGAGGCTCCATGAGCAGTTCTTC
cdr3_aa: CASSQVGQRLHEQFF

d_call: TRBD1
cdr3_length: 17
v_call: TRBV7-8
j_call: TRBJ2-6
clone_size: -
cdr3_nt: TGTGCCAGCAGCACCAGACAGGGGTTCTCTGGGGCCAACGTCCTGACTTTC
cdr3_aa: CASSTRQGFSGANVLTF